This T cell receptor beta chain was captured by sequencing in a study of T cells in pancreatic ductal adenocarcinoma. Notes on this clone: Its target is unknown.

Germline assignment: CDR1 SGHVS and CDR2 FNYEAQ. The V end lost 0 bases, the J end lost 4 bases, and 6 bases lay between the germline ends. The CDR3 spans 13 residues. Some clones are missing from TCRdb's copy, which holds only in-frame ones; the method was immunoSEQ multiplex PCR. The data contain over 90,000 clones, about 95% of them singletons. Whole-study results and caveats: No significant tumor-blood clonality difference; means were about 0.1 and 0.065. Enrichment of CD45RO+ effector over naive T cells in tumors may bias clonality. Tumor samples had fewer productive templates and approximately 8.8-fold fewer unique clonotypes than blood.

No neoadjuvant therapy was given to the selected pancreatic ductal adenocarcinoma patients before their surgery. This TCR came from a human donor with pancreatic ductal adenocarcinoma. Sequencing was carried out using PBMCs. The chain joins TRBV7-6 to TRBJ2-5, with a possible D match to TRBD1 (6 bases). The CDR3 DNA follows: TGTGCCAGCAGCTTAGCACAGGGAGAGACCCAGTACTTC. Protein product: CASSLAQGETQYF.